The 6 T cell receptor beta chains reported below all come from one sample, sequenced in a study of blood T cell repertoires in COVID-19 (dated by TCRdb to 2018 to 2021). Libraries were constructed by the immunoSEQ multiplex PCR assay. As stored in TCRdb, this immuneACCESS dataset retains in-frame rearrangements with V and J assigned. A fraction of the clones does not appear; measured against another copy, unresolved V genes explain less than half of the discrepancy, and the remainder lacks a known reason. Present in this sample are roughly 61,000 clones, more than 60% of which were seen just once. More than 11% of the sample is held by the ten biggest clonotypes. The specimen was peripheral blood. The receptors come from a woman in her seventies with acute or convalescent COVID-19.

The chain combines TRBV6-1 with TRBJ1-2; D is ambiguous. The CDR3 extends over 17 amino acids. Per the germline V gene, CDR1 is MNHNS and CDR2 is SASEGT. V lost 2 bases and J lost 6, with 22 bases in between. CDR3 sequence (DNA): TGTGCCAGCAGTGAATATTACATGCGGGAAAAGGTTGATGGCTACACCTTC. This gives the protein CASSEYYMREKVDGYTF.

The J gene is TRBJ1-2, the V gene TRBV6-4; no clear D gene. Trimming removed 0 bases from V and 4 bases from J, with 6 bases in between. CDR3 size: 13 residues. CDR1 and CDR2 from the germline V gene are MRHNA and SNTAGT. The CDR3 here is CASSDSWSYGYTF. As DNA, the CDR3 is TGTGCCAGCAGTGACTCCTGGAGCTATGGCTACACCTTC.

The rearrangement uses TRBV11-1 and TRBJ1-2; the match to TRBD1 covers 7 bases. The CDR3 runs to 14 residues. The trim removed 5 bases at V and 5 bases at J, leaving 8 bases unmatched. Per germline, CDR1 SGHAT and CDR2 FQDESV (reference sequence). CDR3 residues: CASSLETGSYGYTF. CDR3 nucleotide sequence: TGTGCCAGCAGCCTGGAGACAGGGTCATATGGCTACACCTTC.

The gene calls are TRBV7-2 and TRBJ2-2; TRBD2 might be the D (7 bases). Trimming cost V 6 bases and J 0 bases, with 17 bases left between them. The CDR3 sequence is 17 residues long. Looked up from germline, CDR1 is SGHTA and CDR2 is FQGNSA. DNA for the CDR3: TGTGCCAGCAGTTCCAGGGCGGGGGCACCGAACACCGGGGAGCTGTTTTTT. Its translation is CASSSRAGAPNTGELFF.

This clone appeared once. The V call is TRBV5-1, the J call TRBJ2-2, with unresolved D. CDR1 is SGHRS, CDR2 YFSETQ, per germline. CDR3 length equals 15 residues. Between the trimmed V and J ends, which lost 0 bases and 2 bases, there was a span of 8 bases. The CDR3 nucleotides are TGCGCCAGCAGCTTGGAACGAGGAAACACCGGGGAGCTGTTTTTT. As protein: CASSLERGNTGELFF.

V gene TRBV25-1 combines with J gene TRBJ1-3, with D perhaps TRBD1 (6 bases). This CDR3 contains 15 residues. Trimming removed 4 bases at V and 1 base at J, with 11 bases between. Germline V gives CDR1 MGHDK, CDR2 SYGVNS. The CDR3 DNA reads TGTGCCAGCAGTGGTATTGGGACATCTGGAAACACCATATATTTT. Translating it yields CASSGIGTSGNTIYF. Variable domain in full (rest from reference TRBV25-1 and TRBJ1-3): EADIYQTPRYLVIGTGKKITLECSQTMGHDKMYWYQQDPGMELHLIHYSYGVNSTEKGDLSSESTVSRIRTEHFPLTLESARPSHTSQYLCASSGIGTSGNTIYFGEGSWLTVV.